These 16 T cell receptor beta chains were sequenced from one sample in a study of T cells in women clearing cervical HPV infection. The protocol was immunoSEQ multiplex PCR, while the TCRdb copy is restricted to in-frame clones and leaves out a portion. In all, the sample yields around 19,000 clones. Source material: blood buffy coat. The receptors here all came from a woman aged 18 to 69 with a cervical HPV16 infection that either progressed to CIN3+ or cleared (not recorded which).

As regards this clone: The read is 3 residues too short to cover the CDR3 end, so that end is filled in from the germline J gene. V usage is TRBV30 and J usage is TRBJ1-2; D is possibly TRBD1 (5 bases). CDR1 and CDR2 (germline): GTSNPN, SVGIG (reference sequence). The CDR3 is 15 amino acids. The CDR3 bases that were read are TGTGCCTGGATTCCCCTGACAGAGAACACAGATACC. Its protein is CAWIPLTENTDT. Given in full, the CDR3 is CAWIPLTENTDTYTF. Together with reference TRBV30 and TRBJ1-2, the CDR3 gives the full variable domain: SQTIHQWPATLVQPVGSPLSLECTVEGTSNPNLYWYRQAAGRGLQLLFYSVGIGQISSEVPQNLSASRPQDRQFILSSKKLLLSDSGFYLCAWIPLTENTDTYTFGSGTRLTVV.

A note on this clone: The read stops 3 residues short of the end of the CDR3; the missing end is completed from the germline J gene. The chain has TRBV2 and TRBJ2-2; 11 bases align to TRBD1. Looked up from germline, CDR1 is SNHLY and CDR2 is FYNNEI. The CDR3 extends over 15 amino acids. J lost 5 bases, V lost 9 bases, and 8 bases had no gene match. CDR3 sequence: CARNPDRGLTGELFF. The sequenced CDR3 bases are TGTGCCAGAAACCCGGACAGGGGGCTTACCGGGGAG.

As regards this clone: The read falls 3 residues short of the CDR3 end, and the missing part is taken from the germline J gene. The same CDR3 also results from other DNA sequences found in this sample. The V gene is TRBV5-1, the J gene TRBJ1-1; D is unclear. CDR3 length: 14 residues. In germline, CDR1 is SGHRS, CDR2 YFSETQ. V was cut by 0 bases and J by 0 bases, with 6 bases left in between. CDR3 amino acids: CASSLGQMNTEAFF. The covered CDR3 bases are TGCGCCAGCAGCTTGGGCCAGATGAACACTGAA.

As concerns this clone: The CDR3 end is not reached by the read, which stops 3 residues before it; the germline J gene fills it in. This chain connects TRBV19 to TRBJ1-2; 9 nucleotides agree with TRBD1. The CDR3 runs 15 residues. Per the germline V gene, CDR1 is LNHDA and CDR2 is SQIVND (reference sequence). CDR3 DNA (partial): TGTGCCAGTAGTGTCGGGACAGGGCCCACAGATACC. Its protein is CASSVGTGPTDT. The full CDR3 is CASSVGTGPTDTYTF.

Partial CDR3 DNA: TGTGCCAGCAGCCAAGAGGCGAGTAGCGTTGAG. This encodes CASSQEASSVE. The entire CDR3 protein reads CASSQEASSVEQFF. The chain recombines TRBV14 with TRBJ2-1; maybe TRBD2 (5 bases). The read gets to within 3 residues of the CDR3 end, and the germline J gene fills in the rest. CDR1 and CDR2 (germline): SGHDN, FVKESK. The CDR3 spans 14 residues. Trimming took 0 bases from V and 9 from J, leaving 12 bases between them. Using reference TRBV14 and TRBJ2-1 for the parts outside the CDR3, the full variable domain is EAGVTQFPSHSVIEKGQTVTLRCDPISGHDNLYWYRRVMGKEIKFLLHFVKESKQDESGMPNNRFLAERTGGTYSTLKVQPAELEDSGVYFCASSQEASSVEQFFGPGTRLTVL.

A word on this clone: The read ends 3 residues before the CDR3 terminus; that terminus is restored from the germline J gene. V usage is TRBV28 and J usage is TRBJ2-1, with 11 bases fitting TRBD2. The CDR3 extends over 16 amino acids. Germline lookup yields CDR1 MDHEN and CDR2 SYDVKM. V gave up 1 base and J gave up 3 bases; unmatched junction bases: 2. CDR3 region: CASSLYGTSGYNEQFF. The sequenced part of the CDR3 DNA is TGTGCCAGCAGTTTATACGGGACTAGCGGCTACAATGAG. Drawing the rest from reference TRBV28 and TRBJ2-1, the complete variable domain is DVKVTQSSRYLVKRTGEKVFLECVQDMDHENMFWYRQDPGLGLRLIYFSYDVKMKEKGDIPEGYSVSREKKERFSLILESASTNQTSMYLCASSLYGTSGYNEQFFGPGTRLTVL.

Comments on this clone: The read finishes 3 residues shy of the CDR3 end, and the germline J gene is used to complete it. The rearrangement uses TRBV19 and TRBJ2-5, with 13 bases lining up with TRBD2. Germline CDR1 LNHDA, CDR2 SQIVND (reference sequence). The CDR3 covers 16 residues. Trimming at V came to 8 bases and at J to 1 base, leaving 7 bases not matched to a gene. The CDR3 sequence: CASGMGLAGTQETQYF. CDR3 DNA (partial): TGTGCCAGTGGCATGGGACTAGCGGGGACCCAAGAGACC.

This CDR3 reads CASSLGSGVDDYTF. The DNA read from the CDR3 is TGTGCCAGCAGTTTGGGGAGCGGGGTCGACGAC. This chain links TRBV6-2 or TRBV6-3 with TRBJ1-2; the D is unclear. The read stops 3 residues short of the end of the CDR3; the missing end is completed from the germline J gene. The CDR3 contains 14 residues. Germline-derived CDR1 and CDR2 are MNHEY and SVGEGT.

On this clone itself: With the read ending 3 residues before the CDR3 end, the germline J gene is used to fill in that end. The rearrangement links TRBV5-1 to TRBJ1-1; a possible D gene is TRBD1 (6 bases). V lost 4 bases and J 4 bases, leaving 14 bases between the germline ends. This CDR3 contains 14 residues. The V gene's germline CDR1 is SGHRS and CDR2 YFSETQ. The sequenced CDR3 bases are TGCGCCAGCAGCGATGAACAGGGACGCACTGAA. It specifies CASSDEQGRTE. The whole CDR3 region reads CASSDEQGRTEAFF.

Regarding this clone: The DNA ends 3 residues before the CDR3 does, and the rest of the CDR3 is filled in from the germline J gene. V gene TRBV7-7 combines with J gene TRBJ2-2, with a weak D call TRBD1 (6 bases). The CDR3 covers 13 residues. CDR1 and CDR2 from the germline V gene are SSHAT and FNYEAQ (reference sequence). The CDR3 sequence is CASSYRVGEKLFF. The sequenced CDR3 bases are TGTGCCAGCAGCTACAGGGTCGGGGAAAAG.

About this clone: Read coverage stops 3 residues before the CDR3 terminus; the germline J gene supplies the remainder. This chain links TRBV4-2 with TRBJ1-2; 7 positions match TRBD1. CDR3 length equals 14 residues. Trimming took 0 bases from V and 4 from J; bases not matched to a gene: 2. Germline CDR1 LGHNA, CDR2 YNFKEQ. This chain's CDR3 is CASSQDRTGYGYTF. The CDR3 DNA, read in part, is TGTGCCAGCAGCCAAGATAGGACAGGCTATGGC.

As to this clone: The observed sequence ends 3 residues before the CDR3 terminus, with the missing tail filled in from the germline J gene. V is TRBV7-9 and J is TRBJ1-2; D remains unclear. Germline assignment: CDR1 SEHNR and CDR2 FQNEAQ (reference sequence). The CDR3 spans 12 residues. CDR3 DNA, as far as it was read: TGTGCCAGCAGCATGCCAGGCGATGAC. Translating it yields CASSMPGDD. The whole CDR3 sequence reads CASSMPGDDYTF.

A word on this clone: The DNA ends 3 residues before the CDR3 does, and the rest of the CDR3 is filled in from the germline J gene. The gene calls are TRBV18 and TRBJ2-1; 9 nucleotides match TRBD2. CDR1 and CDR2 from the germline V gene are KGHSH and LQKENI. With V trimmed by 3 bases and J by 5 bases, 17 bases remained unmatched. The CDR3 has 19 amino acids. The CDR3 spells CASSPSLGAGSGGDNEQFF. The CDR3 DNA, read in part, is TGTGCCAGCTCACCCAGTCTTGGGGCCGGTAGCGGGGGAGACAATGAG.

On this clone: Read coverage stops 3 residues before the CDR3 terminus; the germline J gene supplies the remainder. The rearrangement uses TRBV5-3 and TRBJ1-6, with a weak D call TRBD1 (6 bases). TRBV5-3 belongs to the ORF category, with a function that is uncertain. The V gene lost 5 bases and the J gene lost 7 bases, with 16 bases spanning the gap. This CDR3 is 15 amino acids long. The CDR3 bases that were read are TGTGCCAGAAGGATTCACGGACAGTCGAATTCACCC. It specifies CARRIHGQSNSP. The whole CDR3 protein reads CARRIHGQSNSPLHF.

As concerns this clone: The CDR3 end is not reached by the read, which stops 3 residues before it; the germline J gene fills it in. This chain connects TRBV19 to TRBJ1-5; the match to TRBD1 covers 8 bases. V was clipped by 6 bases and J by 4 bases; unmatched bases: 2. CDR3 length equals 13 residues. CDR1 LNHDA and CDR2 SQIVND come from the germline V gene (reference sequence). The CDR3 bases that were read are TGTGCCAGTAGCCGACAGGGGAATCAGCCC. Translation gives CASSRQGNQP. The entire CDR3 protein is CASSRQGNQPQHF.

A note on this clone: The CDR3 end lies 3 residues beyond the end of the read and is filled in from the germline J gene. V usage is TRBV19 and J usage is TRBJ1-1; 7 bases line up with TRBD1. Looked up from germline, CDR1 is LNHDA and CDR2 is SQIVND (reference sequence). CDR3 length: 13 amino acids. V lost 5 bases to trimming and J lost 6 bases; unmatched junction nucleotides: 6. CDR3 in amino acids: CASSPNRGAEAFF. Partial CDR3 DNA: TGTGCCAGTAGTCCAAACAGGGGCGCTGAA.